This T cell receptor beta chain is from a study of regulatory T cells in long-lasting Graves disease. Relying on iRepertoire HTBI primers and Arm-PCR of CDR3 regions, the team built TCR beta libraries. TCRdb re-derived calls from the multiplex PCR reads in MiXCR, one entry per CDR3 protein. The table records fewer than 450,000 distinct CDR3 sequences, approximately 15% of them present only once. Germline lookup yields CDR1 MGHRA and CDR2 YSYEKL. V lost 0 bases and J 10 bases, leaving 8 bases between the germline ends. The CDR3 sequence is 12 residues long. Time point reported: newly diagnosed GD, antithyroid drugs for less than 3 months. Extracted RNA from PBMCs served as the source of the TCR library. These sequences were also reported in another study, on T cells in Graves' hyperthyroidism and ophthalmopathy. That work contributes: Not enrolled were patients with uncontrolled infection, other autoimmune disease, pregnancy or lactation. Most clonotypes expanded in thyroid above 0.001 were likewise present in blood.

The J gene is TRBJ2-3, the V gene TRBV4-1; no definite D call. The source of this sequence is a woman in her thirties or forties with Graves disease. This sample comprised peripheral blood mononuclear cells (PBMCs), obtained at new diagnosis, from a patient treated with antithyroid drugs. CDR3 in amino acids: CASSQEVKAQYF. The CDR3 DNA sequence: TGCGCCAGCAGCCAAGAGGTTAAGGCGCAGTATTTT.